Below are 5 T cell receptor beta chains sequenced from a single sample in a study of CD4 T cells in relation to SARS-CoV-2 and coronaviruses. The assay was immunoSEQ multiplex PCR, and TCRdb's table has in-frame clones only and misses some. The table lists roughly 61,000 clones, about nine tenths of them singletons, with approximately 1.4% in the top ten. Before the COVID-19 pandemic, during about 2011-2019, CD4+ T cells were taken from unexposed donors. Sequenced input: memory CD4+ T cells from PBMCs. The origin of the receptors is a human donor in good health.

The chain couples TRBV5-1 to TRBJ2-1; possible D gene TRBD2, 5 bases. The germline CDR1 and CDR2 sequences are SGHRS and YFSETQ. This CDR3 is 17 amino acids long. With 3 bases removed from V and 3 bases from J, the gap between germline ends came to 19 bases. CDR3 bases: TGCGCCAGCAGCTCCGGGGTGGATGATAGCCGCTACAATGAGCAGTTCTTC. Translation gives CASSSGVDDSRYNEQFF.

V is TRBV5-1 and J is TRBJ2-7; weak D call: TRBD1 (6 bases). The CDR3 sequence is 14 residues long. Trimming cost V 0 bases and J 3 bases, with 10 bases left between them. Germline CDR1 SGHRS, CDR2 YFSETQ. The CDR3 spells CASSLAVGGYEQYF. DNA for the CDR3: TGCGCCAGCAGCTTGGCGGTAGGGGGCTACGAGCAGTACTTC.

The chain has TRBV19 and TRBJ2-3, with D uncertain. Germline CDR1 reads LNHDA; CDR2 reads SQIVND (reference sequence). V shed 4 bases and J shed 2 bases, with 1 base lying between them. This CDR3 is built from 11 residues. CDR3 nucleotides: TGTGCCAGTAGTACCACAGATACGCAGTATTTT. Residues: CASSTTDTQYF. Variable domain in full (rest from reference TRBV19 and TRBJ2-3): DGGITQSPKYLFRKEGQNVTLSCEQNLNHDAMYWYRQDPGQGLRLIYYSQIVNDFQKGDIAEGYSVSREKKESFPLTVTSAQKNPTAFYLCASSTTDTQYFGPGTRLTVL.

V is TRBV4-1 and J is TRBJ1-5; 9 bases line up with TRBD1. CDR3 length equals 15 residues. V lost 2 bases to trimming and J lost 7 bases; unmatched junction nucleotides: 6. Germline values: CDR1 MGHRA, CDR2 YSYEKL. CDR3 in amino acids: CASSQTDRGYQPQHF. As DNA, the CDR3 is TGCGCCAGCAGCCAAACCGACAGGGGGTACCAGCCCCAGCATTTT.

V usage is TRBV9 and J usage is TRBJ2-1; TRBD2 matches 11 bases. V lost 4 bases and J lost 7; bases outside the gene matches: 7. Germline values: CDR1 SGDLS, CDR2 YYNGEE. The CDR3 runs 15 residues. CDR3 protein: CASSPTSGSVNEQFF. In DNA form, the CDR3 reads TGTGCCAGCAGCCCTACTAGCGGGAGTGTAAATGAGCAGTTCTTC.